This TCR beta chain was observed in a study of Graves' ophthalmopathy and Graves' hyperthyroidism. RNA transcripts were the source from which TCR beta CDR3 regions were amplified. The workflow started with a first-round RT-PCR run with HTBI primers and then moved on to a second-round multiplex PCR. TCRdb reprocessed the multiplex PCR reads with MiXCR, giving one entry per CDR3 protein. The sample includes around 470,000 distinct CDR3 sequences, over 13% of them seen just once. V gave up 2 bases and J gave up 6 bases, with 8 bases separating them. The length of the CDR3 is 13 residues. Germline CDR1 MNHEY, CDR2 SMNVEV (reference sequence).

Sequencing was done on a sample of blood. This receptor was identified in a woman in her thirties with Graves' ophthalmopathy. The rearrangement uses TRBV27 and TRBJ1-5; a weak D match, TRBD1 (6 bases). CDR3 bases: TGTGCCAGCAGTTTAGGACAGTCTCAGCCCCAGCATTTT. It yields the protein CASSLGQSQPQHF.